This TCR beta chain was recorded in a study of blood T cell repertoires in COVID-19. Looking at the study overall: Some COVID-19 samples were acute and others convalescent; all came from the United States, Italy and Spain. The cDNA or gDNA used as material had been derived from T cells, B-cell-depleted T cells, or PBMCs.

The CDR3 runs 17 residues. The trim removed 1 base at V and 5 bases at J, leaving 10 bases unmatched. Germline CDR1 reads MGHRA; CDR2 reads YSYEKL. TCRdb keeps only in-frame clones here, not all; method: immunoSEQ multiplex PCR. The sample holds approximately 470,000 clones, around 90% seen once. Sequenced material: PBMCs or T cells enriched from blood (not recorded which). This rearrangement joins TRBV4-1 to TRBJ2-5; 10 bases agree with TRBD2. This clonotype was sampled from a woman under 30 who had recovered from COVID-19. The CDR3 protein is CASSQGTAGGPRETQYF. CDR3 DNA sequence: TGCGCCAGCAGCCAAGGGACAGCGGGGGGGCCGAGGGAGACCCAGTACTTC.